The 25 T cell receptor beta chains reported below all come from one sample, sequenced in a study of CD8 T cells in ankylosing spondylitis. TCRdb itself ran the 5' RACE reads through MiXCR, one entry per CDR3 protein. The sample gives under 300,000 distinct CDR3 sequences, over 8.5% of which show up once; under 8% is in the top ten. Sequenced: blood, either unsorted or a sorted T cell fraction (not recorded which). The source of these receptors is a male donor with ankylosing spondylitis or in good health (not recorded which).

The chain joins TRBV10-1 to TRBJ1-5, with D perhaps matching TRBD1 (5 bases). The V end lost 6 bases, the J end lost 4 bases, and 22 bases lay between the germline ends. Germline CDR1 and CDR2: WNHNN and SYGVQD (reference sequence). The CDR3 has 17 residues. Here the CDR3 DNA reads TGCGCCAGCAGAGAATTTGAATGGGGGACCGAGAATCAGCCCCAGCATTTT. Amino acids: CASREFEWGTENQPQHF.

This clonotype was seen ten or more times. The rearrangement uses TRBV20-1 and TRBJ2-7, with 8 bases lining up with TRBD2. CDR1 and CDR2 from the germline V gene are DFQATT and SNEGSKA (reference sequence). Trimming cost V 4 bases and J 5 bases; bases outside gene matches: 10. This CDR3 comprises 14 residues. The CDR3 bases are TGCAGTGCTACTTCTACTAGCGGAGACGACGAGCAGTACTTC. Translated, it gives CSATSTSGDDEQYF.

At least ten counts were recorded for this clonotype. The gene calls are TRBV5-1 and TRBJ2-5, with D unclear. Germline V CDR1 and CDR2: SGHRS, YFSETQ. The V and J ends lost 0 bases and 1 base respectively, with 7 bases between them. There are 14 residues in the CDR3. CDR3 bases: TGCGCCAGCAGCTTGGTCGGCGGCCAAGAGACCCAGTACTTC. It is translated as CASSLVGGQETQYF.

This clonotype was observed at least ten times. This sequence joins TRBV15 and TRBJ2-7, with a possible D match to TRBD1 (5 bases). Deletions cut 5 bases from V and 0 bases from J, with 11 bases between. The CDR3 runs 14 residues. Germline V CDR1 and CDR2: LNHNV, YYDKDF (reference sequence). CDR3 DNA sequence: TGTGCCACCAGCGGAAACAGGAGCTCCTACGAGCAGTACTTC. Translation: CATSGNRSSYEQYF.

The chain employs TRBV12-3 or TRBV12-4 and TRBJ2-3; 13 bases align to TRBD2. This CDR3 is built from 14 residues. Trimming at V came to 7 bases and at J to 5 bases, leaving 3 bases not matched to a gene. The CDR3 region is CASTRTSGGDTQYF. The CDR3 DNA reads TGTGCCAGCACCAGGACTAGCGGGGGAGATACGCAGTATTTT.

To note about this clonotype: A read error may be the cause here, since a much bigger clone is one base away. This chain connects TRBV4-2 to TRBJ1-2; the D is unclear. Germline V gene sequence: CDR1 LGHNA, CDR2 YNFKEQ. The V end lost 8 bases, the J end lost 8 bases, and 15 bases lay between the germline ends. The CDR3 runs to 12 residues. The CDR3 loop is CASGSGLRGYTF. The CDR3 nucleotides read TGTGCCAGCGGCTCGGGCCTTCGAGGCTACACCTTC.

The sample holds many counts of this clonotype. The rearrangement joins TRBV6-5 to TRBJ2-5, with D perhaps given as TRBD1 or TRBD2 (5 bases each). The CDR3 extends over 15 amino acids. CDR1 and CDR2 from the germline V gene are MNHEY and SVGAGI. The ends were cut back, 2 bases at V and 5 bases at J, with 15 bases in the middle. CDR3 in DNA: TGTGCCAGCAGTTACGGGACGGGGTTGGTTGAGACCCAGTACTTC. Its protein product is CASSYGTGLVETQYF.

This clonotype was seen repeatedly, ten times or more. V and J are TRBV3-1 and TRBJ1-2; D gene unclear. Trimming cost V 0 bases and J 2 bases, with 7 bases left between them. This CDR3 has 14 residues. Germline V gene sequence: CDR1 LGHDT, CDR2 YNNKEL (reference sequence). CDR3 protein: CASSQDRRNYGYTF. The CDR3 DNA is TGTGCCAGCAGCCAAGACAGGAGAAACTATGGCTACACCTTC.

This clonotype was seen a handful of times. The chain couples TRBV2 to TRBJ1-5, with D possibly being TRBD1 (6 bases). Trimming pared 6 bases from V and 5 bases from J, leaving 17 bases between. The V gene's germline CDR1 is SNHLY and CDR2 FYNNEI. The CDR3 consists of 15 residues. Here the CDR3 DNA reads TGTGCCAGCAGAGCGAGGACGGGGGGCGATCAGCCCCAGCATTTT. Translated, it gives CASRARTGGDQPQHF.

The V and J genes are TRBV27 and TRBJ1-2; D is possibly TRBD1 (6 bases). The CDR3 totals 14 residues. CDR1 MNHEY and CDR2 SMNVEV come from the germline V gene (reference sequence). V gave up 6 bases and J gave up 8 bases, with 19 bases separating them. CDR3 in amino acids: CASSLGGSFEGYTF. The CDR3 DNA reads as TGTGCCAGCAGCCTGGGGGGCTCCTTTGAGGGCTACACCTTC.

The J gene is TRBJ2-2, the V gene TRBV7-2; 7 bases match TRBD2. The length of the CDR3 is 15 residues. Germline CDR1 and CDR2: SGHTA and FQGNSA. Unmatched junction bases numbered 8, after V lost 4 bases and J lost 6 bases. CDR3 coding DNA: TGTGCCAGCAGCTCACGACTAGCTAGGGCCGGGGAGCTGTTTTTT. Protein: CASSSRLARAGELFF.

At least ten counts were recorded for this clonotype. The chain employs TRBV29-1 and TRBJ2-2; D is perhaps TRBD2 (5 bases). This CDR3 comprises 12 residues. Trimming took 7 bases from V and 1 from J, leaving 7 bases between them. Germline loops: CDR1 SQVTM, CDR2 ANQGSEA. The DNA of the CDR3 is TGCAGCGCCCGGGAGAACACCGGGGAGCTGTTTTTT. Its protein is CSARENTGELFF.

CDR3 DNA sequence: TGTGCCAGCAGTGGTACGGGGGCAGAGACCCAGTACTTC. Translation: CASSGTGAETQYF. The rearrangement uses TRBV2 and TRBJ2-5; D may be TRBD1 or TRBD2 (6 bases each). The CDR3 is 13 residues long. Germline lookup yields CDR1 SNHLY and CDR2 FYNNEI. V was trimmed by 4 bases and J by 4 bases, leaving 10 bases between them.

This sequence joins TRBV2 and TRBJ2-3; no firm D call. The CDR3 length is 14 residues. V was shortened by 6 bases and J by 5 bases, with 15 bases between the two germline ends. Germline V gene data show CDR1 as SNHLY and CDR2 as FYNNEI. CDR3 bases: TGTGCCAGCAGCCCAAGTTATGGCGGAGATACGCAGTATTTT. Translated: CASSPSYGGDTQYF.

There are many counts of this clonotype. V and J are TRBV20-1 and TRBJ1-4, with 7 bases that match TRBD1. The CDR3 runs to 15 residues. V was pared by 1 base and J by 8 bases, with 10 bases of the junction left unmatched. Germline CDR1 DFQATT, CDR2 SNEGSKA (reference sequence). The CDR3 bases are TGCAGTGCTAGAGGTGGACAGGCCTCGGGGGAAAAACTGTTTTTT. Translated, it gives CSARGGQASGEKLFF.

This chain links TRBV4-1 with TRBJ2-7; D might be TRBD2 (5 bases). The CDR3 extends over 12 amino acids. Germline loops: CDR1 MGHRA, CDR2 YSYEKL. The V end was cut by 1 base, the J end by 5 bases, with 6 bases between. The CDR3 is CASSQGENEQYF. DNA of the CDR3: TGCGCCAGCAGCCAAGGGGAGAACGAGCAGTACTTC.

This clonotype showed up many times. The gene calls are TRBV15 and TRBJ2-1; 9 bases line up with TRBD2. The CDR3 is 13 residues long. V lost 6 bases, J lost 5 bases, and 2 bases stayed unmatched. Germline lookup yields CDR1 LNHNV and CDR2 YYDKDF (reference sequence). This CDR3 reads CATRTSGNNEQFF. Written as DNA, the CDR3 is TGTGCCACCAGGACTAGCGGAAACAATGAGCAGTTCTTC.

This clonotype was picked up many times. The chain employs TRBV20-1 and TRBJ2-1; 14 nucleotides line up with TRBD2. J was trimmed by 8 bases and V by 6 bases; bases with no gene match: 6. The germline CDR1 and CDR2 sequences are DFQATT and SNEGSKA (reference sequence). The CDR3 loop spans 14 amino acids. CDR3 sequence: CSAEGLAGAHEQFF. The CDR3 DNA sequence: TGCAGTGCAGAGGGACTAGCGGGAGCTCATGAGCAGTTCTTC.

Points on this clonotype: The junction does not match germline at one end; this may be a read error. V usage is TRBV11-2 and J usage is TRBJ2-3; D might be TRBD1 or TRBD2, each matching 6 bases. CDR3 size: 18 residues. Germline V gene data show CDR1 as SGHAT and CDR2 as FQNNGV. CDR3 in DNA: TGTGCCAACAGCTTAGTAGTAGGGGGGCTATATAGCACAGATACGCAGTATTTT. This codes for CANSLVVGGLYSTDTQYF.

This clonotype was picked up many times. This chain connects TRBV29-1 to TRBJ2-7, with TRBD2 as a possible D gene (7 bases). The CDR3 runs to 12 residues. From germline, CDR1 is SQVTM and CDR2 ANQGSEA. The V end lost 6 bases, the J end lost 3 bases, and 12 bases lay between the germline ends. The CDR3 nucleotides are TGCAGCGTAGGGAGGGGGGGCTACGAGCAGTACTTC. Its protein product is CSVGRGGYEQYF.

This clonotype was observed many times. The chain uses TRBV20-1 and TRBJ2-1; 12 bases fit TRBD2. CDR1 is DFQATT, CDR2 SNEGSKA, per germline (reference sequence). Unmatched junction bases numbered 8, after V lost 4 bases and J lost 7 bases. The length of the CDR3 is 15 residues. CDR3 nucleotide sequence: TGCAGTGCTATTTCGACTAGCGGGAGTGGGAATGAGCAGTTCTTC. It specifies CSAISTSGSGNEQFF.

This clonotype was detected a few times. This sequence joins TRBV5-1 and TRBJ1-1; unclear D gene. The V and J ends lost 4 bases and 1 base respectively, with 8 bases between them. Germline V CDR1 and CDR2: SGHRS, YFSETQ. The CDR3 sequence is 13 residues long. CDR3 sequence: CASSRLGNTEAFF. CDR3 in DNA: TGCGCCAGCAGCCGACTTGGGAACACTGAAGCTTTCTTT.

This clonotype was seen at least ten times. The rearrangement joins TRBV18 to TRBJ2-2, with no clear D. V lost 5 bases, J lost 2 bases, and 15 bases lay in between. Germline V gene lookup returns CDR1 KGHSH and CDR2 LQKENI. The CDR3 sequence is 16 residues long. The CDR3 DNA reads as TGTGCCAGCTCATCGAACAGTCCTATTAACACCGGGGAGCTGTTTTTT. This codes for CASSSNSPINTGELFF.

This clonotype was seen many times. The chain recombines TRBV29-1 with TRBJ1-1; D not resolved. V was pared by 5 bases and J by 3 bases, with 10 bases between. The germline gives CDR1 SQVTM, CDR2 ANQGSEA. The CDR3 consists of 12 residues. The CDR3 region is CSVFGKYTEAFF. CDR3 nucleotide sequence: TGCAGCGTTTTCGGGAAATACACTGAAGCTTTCTTT.

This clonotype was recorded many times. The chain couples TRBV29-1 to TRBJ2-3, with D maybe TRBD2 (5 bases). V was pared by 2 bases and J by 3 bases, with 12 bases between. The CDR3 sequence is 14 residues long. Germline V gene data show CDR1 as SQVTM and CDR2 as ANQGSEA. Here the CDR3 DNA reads TGCAGCGTTGAAAGTGGGGAGCCGACAGATACGCAGTATTTT. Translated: CSVESGEPTDTQYF.